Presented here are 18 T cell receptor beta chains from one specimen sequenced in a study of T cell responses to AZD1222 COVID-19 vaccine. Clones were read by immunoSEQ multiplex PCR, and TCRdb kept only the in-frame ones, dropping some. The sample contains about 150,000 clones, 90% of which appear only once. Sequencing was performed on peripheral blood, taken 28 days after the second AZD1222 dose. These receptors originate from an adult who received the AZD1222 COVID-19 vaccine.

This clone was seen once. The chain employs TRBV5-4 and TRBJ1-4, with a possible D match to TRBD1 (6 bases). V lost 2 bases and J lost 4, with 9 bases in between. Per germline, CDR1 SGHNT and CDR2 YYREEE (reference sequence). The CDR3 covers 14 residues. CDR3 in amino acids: CASSFRGGNEKLFF. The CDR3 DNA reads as TGTGCCAGCAGCTTTCGAGGGGGTAATGAAAAACTGTTTTTT.

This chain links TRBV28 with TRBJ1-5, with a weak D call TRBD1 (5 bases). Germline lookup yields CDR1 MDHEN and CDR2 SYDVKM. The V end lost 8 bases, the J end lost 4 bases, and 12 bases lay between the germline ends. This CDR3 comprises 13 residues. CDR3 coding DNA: TGTGCCAGCGGAGGGACGGCTAATCAGCCCCAGCATTTT. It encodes CASGGTANQPQHF.

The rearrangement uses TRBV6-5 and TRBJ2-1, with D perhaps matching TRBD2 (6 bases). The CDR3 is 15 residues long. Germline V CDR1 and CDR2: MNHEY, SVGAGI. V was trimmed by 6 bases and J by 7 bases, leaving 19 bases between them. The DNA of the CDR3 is TGTGCCAGCAGAGCACCGGGACTGGGATTTAATGAGCAGTTCTTC. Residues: CASRAPGLGFNEQFF.

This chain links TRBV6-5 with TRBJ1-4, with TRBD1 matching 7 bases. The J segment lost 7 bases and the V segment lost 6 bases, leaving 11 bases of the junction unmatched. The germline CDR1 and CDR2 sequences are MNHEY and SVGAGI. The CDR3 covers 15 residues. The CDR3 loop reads CASSQGGAGSEKLFF. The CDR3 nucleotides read TGTGCCAGCAGCCAAGGGGGCGCGGGTAGTGAAAAACTGTTTTTT.

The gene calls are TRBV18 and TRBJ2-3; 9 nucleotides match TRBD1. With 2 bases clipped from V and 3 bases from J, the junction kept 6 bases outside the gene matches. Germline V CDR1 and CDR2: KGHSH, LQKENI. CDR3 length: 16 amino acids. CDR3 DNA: TGTGCCAGCTCACCAAGACAGGACAGGGGTACAGATACGCAGTATTTT. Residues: CASSPRQDRGTDTQYF.

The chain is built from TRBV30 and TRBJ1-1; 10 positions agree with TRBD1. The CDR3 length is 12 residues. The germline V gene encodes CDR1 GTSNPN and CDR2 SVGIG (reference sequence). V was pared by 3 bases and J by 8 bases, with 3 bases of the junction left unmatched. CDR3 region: CAWRRTGGEAFF. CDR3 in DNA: TGTGCCTGGAGAAGGACAGGGGGAGAAGCTTTCTTT. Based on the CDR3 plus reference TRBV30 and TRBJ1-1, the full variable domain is SQTIHQWPATLVQPVGSPLSLECTVEGTSNPNLYWYRQAAGRGLQLLFYSVGIGQISSEVPQNLSASRPQDRQFILSSKKLLLSDSGFYLCAWRRTGGEAFFGQGTRLTVV.

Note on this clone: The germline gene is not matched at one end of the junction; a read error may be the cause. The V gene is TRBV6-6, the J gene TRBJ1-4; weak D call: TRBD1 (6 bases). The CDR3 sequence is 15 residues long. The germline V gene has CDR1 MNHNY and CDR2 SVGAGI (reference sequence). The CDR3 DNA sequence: TGTGCCAGCACCCCACCTGGGACAACAAATGAAAAACTGTTTTTT. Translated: CASTPPGTTNEKLFF.

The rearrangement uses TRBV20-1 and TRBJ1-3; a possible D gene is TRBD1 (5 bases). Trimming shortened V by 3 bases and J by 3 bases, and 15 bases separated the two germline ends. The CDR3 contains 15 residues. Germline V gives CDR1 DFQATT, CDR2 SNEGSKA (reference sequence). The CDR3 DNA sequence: TGCAGTGCTAGTCCCCGGGACGGGGATGGAAACACCATATATTTT. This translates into CSASPRDGDGNTIYF.

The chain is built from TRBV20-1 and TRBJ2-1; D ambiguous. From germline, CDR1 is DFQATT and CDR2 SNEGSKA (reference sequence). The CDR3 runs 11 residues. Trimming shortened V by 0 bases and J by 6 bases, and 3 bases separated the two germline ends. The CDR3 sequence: CSARDPNEQFF. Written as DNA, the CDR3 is TGCAGTGCTAGAGATCCCAATGAGCAGTTCTTC.

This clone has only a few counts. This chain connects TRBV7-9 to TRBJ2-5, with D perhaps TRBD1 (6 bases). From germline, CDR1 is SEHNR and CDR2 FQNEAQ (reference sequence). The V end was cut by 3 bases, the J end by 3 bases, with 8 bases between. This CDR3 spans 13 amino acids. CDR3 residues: CASSFYREETQYF. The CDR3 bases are TGTGCCAGCAGCTTCTACAGGGAAGAGACCCAGTACTTC. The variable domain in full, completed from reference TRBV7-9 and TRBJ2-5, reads DTGVSQNPRHKITKRGQNVTFRCDPISEHNRLYWYRQTLGQGPEFLTYFQNEAQLEKSRLLSDRFSAERPKGSFSTLEIQRTEQGDSAMYLCASSFYREETQYFGPGTRLLVL.

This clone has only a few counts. The CDR3 DNA reads TGTGCCAGCAGTTTATTGGGAGCCGGGACAGGGGGCTATGGCTACACCTTC. Residues: CASSLLGAGTGGYGYTF. The rearrangement joins TRBV27 to TRBJ1-2; 11 nucleotides line up with TRBD1. V lost 1 base to trimming and J lost 4 bases; unmatched junction nucleotides: 8. The CDR3 has 17 residues. Germline values: CDR1 MNHEY, CDR2 SMNVEV (reference sequence).

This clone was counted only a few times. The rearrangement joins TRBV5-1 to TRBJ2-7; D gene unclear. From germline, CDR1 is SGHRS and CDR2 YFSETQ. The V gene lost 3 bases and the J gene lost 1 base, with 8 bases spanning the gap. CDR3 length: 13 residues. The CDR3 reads CASSSSQSYEQYF. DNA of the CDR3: TGCGCCAGCAGCTCCAGTCAATCCTACGAGCAGTACTTC.

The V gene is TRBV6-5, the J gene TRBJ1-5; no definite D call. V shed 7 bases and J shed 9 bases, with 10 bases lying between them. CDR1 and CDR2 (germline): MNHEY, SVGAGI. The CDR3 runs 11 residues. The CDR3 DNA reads TGTGCCAGCAAAGTGGATGTGCCCCAGCATTTT. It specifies CASKVDVPQHF.

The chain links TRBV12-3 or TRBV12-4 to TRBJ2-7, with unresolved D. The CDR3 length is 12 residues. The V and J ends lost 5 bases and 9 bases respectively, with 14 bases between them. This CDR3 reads CASSLGSLGQYF. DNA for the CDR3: TGTGCCAGCAGTCTAGGGTCTTTGGGGCAGTACTTC.

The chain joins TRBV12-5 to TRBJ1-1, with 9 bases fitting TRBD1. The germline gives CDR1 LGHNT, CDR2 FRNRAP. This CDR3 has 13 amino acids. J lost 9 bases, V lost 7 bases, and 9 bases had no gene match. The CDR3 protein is CASALGGTGQAFF. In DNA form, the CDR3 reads TGTGCTAGTGCCTTGGGGGGGACAGGGCAAGCTTTCTTT.

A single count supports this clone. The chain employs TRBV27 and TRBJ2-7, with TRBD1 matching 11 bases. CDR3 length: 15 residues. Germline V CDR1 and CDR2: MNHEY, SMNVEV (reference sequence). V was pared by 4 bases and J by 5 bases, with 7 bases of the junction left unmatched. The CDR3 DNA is TGTGCCAGCAGTTCGCGACCGGGACAGGGGGACGAGCAGTACTTC. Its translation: CASSSRPGQGDEQYF.

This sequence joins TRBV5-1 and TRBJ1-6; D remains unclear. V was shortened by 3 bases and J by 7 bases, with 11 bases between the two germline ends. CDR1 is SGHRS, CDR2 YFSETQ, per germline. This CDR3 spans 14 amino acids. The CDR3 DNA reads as TGCGCCAGCAGCTCTCTGGGCCAAAATTCACCCCTCCACTTT. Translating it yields CASSSLGQNSPLHF.

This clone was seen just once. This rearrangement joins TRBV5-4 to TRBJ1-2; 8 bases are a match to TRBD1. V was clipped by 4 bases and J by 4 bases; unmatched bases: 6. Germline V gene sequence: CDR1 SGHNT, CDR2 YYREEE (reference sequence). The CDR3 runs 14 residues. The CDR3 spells CASSRGQDIYGYTF. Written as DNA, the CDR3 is TGTGCCAGCAGCCGGGGACAGGATATCTATGGCTACACCTTC. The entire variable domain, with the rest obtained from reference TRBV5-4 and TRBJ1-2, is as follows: ETGVTQSPTHLIKTRGQQVTLRCSSQSGHNTVSWYQQALGQGPQFIFQYYREEENGRGNFPPRFSGLQFPNYSSELNVNALELDDSALYLCASSRGQDIYGYTFGSGTRLTVV.